The clone carrying this T cell receptor (beta chain) has at least ten counts. Its matching antigen is unknown. The sample comes from a study of T cell repertoires in cytomegalovirus infection. Study context: CMV epitopes in the study were HLA-C-restricted (recently identified) and HLA-B-restricted (well studied). It can be stated that public TCR beta signatures indicated CMV infection as well as a matching HLA type. Study results and limitations: Clonotypes of TCR beta that were HLA-C-restricted and CMV-specific dominated the ex vivo response. Accumulated public TCR beta family frequency recognized individuals carrying CMV together with the relevant HLA.

With 5 bases removed from V and 5 bases from J, the gap between germline ends came to 13 bases. The CDR3 runs to 15 residues. Germline CDR1 reads SNHLY; CDR2 reads FYNNEI. One entry per CDR3 protein results from TCRdb running MiXCR on the reads. This sample yields some 100,000 distinct CDR3 sequences, of which around 31% are seen a single time; roughly 81% belongs to the top ten. The source is a human donor in good health (CMV status not recorded). Some clones in this sample may be carry-over from other donors' samples. This sequence joins TRBV2 and TRBJ1-6, with D unclear. This specimen consisted of CD8+ T cells from cultured PBMCs, obtained from culture after CMV antigen stimulation. The CDR3 spells CASSSGRYNNSPLHF. CDR3 nucleotides: TGTGCCAGCAGTTCCGGACGGTATAATAATTCACCCCTCCACTTT.